Shown below are 4 T cell receptor beta chains from a single sample sequenced in a study of T cells in Graves' hyperthyroidism and ophthalmopathy. The investigators amplified TCR beta CDR3 regions from RNA transcripts. First-round RT-PCR of the TCR CDR3 relied on the HTBI primer set. Via MiXCR, TCRdb re-called the multiplex PCR reads, giving one row per CDR3 protein. Counted here are a few hundred thousand distinct CDR3 sequences, approximately 15% occurring once; the ten biggest clones make up more than 4.5%. Specimen: blood. Every receptor here comes from a woman in her late teens or twenties with Graves' hyperthyroidism.

This clonotype has at least ten counts. The chain combines TRBV5-6 with TRBJ2-7; no clear D gene. Trimming cost V 0 bases and J 2 bases, with 12 bases left between them. The CDR3 length is 15 residues. CDR1 and CDR2 (germline): SGHDT, YYEEEE. CDR3 protein: CASSLDSRSPYEQYF. CDR3 nucleotide sequence: TGTGCCAGCAGCTTGGATTCGCGGTCCCCCTACGAGCAGTACTTC.

This clonotype was seen a few times. The chain has TRBV6-1 and TRBJ2-6, with D possibly being TRBD1 (6 bases). V was cut by 7 bases and J by 3 bases, with 13 bases left in between. The CDR3 spans 15 residues. From germline, CDR1 is MNHNS and CDR2 SASEGT. The CDR3 nucleotides read TGTGCCAGCACCGTAAGGGGGTTTGGGGCCAACGTCCTGACTTTC. It translates to CASTVRGFGANVLTF.

This clonotype showed up many times. V usage is TRBV20-1 and J usage is TRBJ2-1; 7 nucleotides line up with TRBD2. This CDR3 has 12 residues. From germline, CDR1 is DFQATT and CDR2 SNEGSKA (reference sequence). V lost 4 bases, J lost 8 bases, and 5 bases stayed unmatched. The CDR3 sequence is CSATGLIDEQFF. CDR3 coding DNA: TGCAGTGCTACGGGACTAATCGATGAGCAGTTCTTC.

This sequence joins TRBV5-1 and TRBJ2-1; 10 positions agree with TRBD2. CDR1 is SGHRS, CDR2 YFSETQ, per germline. The CDR3 sequence is 17 residues long. Trimming at V came to 5 bases and at J to 8 bases, leaving 16 bases not matched to a gene. Written as DNA, the CDR3 is TGCGCCAGCAGTGGCTCGCCTTTAGCGGGAGGCATGGATGAGCAGTTCTTC. It translates to CASSGSPLAGGMDEQFF.